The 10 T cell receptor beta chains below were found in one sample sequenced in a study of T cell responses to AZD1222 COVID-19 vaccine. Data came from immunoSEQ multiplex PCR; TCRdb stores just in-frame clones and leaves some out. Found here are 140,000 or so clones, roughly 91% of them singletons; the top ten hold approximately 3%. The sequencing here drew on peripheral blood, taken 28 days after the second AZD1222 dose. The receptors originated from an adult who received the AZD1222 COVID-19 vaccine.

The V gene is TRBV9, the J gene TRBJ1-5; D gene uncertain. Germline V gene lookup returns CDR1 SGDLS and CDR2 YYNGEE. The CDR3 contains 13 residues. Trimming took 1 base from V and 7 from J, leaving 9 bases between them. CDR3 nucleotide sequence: TGTGCCAGCAGCGTAAGGGAGGAGCAGCCCCAGCATTTT. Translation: CASSVREEQPQHF.

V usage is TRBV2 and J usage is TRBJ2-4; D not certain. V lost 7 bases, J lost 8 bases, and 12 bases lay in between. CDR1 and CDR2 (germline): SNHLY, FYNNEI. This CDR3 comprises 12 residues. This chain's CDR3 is CASTQVSDIQYF. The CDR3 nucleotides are TGTGCCAGCACGCAGGTGTCGGACATTCAGTACTTC.

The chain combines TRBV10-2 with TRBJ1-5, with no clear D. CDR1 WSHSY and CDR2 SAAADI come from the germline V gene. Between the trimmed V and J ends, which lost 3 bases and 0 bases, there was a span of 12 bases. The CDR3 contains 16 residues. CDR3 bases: TGCGCCAGCAGTGAAGGGCAGAGCTATAGCAATCAGCCCCAGCATTTT. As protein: CASSEGQSYSNQPQHF.

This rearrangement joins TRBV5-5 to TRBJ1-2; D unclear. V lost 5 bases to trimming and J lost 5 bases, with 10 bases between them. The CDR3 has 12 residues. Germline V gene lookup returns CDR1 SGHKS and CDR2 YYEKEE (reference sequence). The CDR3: CASSPKVYGYTF. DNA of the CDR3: TGTGCCAGCAGTCCCAAGGTATATGGCTACACCTTC.

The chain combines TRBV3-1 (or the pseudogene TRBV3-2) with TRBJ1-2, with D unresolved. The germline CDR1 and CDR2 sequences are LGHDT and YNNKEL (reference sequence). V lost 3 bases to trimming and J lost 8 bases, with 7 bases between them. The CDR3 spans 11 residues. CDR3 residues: CASSHPKGYTF. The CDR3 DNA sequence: TGTGCCAGCAGCCACCCCAAGGGCTACACCTTC.

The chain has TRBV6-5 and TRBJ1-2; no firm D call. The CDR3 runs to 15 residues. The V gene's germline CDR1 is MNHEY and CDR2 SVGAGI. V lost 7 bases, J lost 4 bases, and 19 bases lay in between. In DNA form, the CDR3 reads TGTGCCAGCAATCAACTCGCCGACGGCCTCTATGGCTACACCTTC. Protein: CASNQLADGLYGYTF.

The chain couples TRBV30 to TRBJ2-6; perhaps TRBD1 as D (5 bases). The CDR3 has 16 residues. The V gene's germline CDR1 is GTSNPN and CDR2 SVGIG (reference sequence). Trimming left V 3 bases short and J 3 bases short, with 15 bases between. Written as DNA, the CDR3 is TGTGCCTGGAGACCACAGGATCTAGGTGGGGCCAACGTCCTGACTTTC. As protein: CAWRPQDLGGANVLTF.

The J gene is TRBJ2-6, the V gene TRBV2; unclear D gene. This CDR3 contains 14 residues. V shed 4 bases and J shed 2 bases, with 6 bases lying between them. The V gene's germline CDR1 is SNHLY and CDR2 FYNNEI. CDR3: CASSARTGANVLTF. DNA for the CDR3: TGTGCCAGCAGTGCTCGGACTGGGGCCAACGTCCTGACTTTC.

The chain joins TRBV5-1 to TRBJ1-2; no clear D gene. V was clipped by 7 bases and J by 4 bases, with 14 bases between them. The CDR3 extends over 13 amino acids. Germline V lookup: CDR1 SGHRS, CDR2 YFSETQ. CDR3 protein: CASSLAEAYGYTF. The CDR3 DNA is TGCGCCAGCTCCCTGGCCGAGGCCTATGGCTACACCTTC.

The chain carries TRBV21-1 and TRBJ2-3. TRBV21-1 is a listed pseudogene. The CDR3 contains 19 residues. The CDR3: CASSKDGRWQTTSTDTQYF. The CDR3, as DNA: TGTGCCAGCAGCAAAGATGGTCGATGGCAGACCACTAGCACAGATACGCAGTATTTT.